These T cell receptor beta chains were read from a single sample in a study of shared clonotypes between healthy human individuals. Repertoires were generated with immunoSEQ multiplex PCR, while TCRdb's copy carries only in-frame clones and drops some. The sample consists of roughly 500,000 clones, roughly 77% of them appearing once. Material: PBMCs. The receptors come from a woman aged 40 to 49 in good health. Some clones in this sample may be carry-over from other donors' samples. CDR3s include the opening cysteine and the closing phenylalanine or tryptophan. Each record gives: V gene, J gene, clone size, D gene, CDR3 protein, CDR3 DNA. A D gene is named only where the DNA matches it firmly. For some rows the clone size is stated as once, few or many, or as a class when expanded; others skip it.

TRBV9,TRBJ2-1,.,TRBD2,CASSVGAGGTDEQFF,TGTGCCAGCAGCGTAGGGGCGGGAGGGACGGATGAGCAGTTCTTC
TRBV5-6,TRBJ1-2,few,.,CASSLWGGGGYTF,TGTGCCAGCAGCTTGTGGGGAGGTGGTGGCTACACCTTC
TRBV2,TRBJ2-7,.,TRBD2,CASRDLAGGSYEQYF,TGTGCCAGCAGAGACCTAGCGGGGGGCTCCTACGAGCAGTACTTC
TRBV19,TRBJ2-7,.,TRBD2,CASSGWASGIYEQYF,TGTGCCAGTAGTGGTTGGGCTAGCGGGATCTACGAGCAGTACTTC
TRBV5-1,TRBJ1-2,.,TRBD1,CASSMDRGLYGYTF,TGCGCCAGCAGCATGGACAGGGGCTTGTATGGCTACACCTTC
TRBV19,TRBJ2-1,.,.,CASSETSSSYNEQFF,TGTGCCAGTAGTGAGACTAGTAGCTCCTACAATGAGCAGTTCTTC
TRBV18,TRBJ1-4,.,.,CASSPEFQNEKLFF,TGTGCCAGCTCACCAGAATTCCAAAATGAAAAACTGTTTTTT
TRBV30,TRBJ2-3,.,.,CAWSPRDTQYF,TGTGCCTGGAGTCCCAGAGATACGCAGTATTTT
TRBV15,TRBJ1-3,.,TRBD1,CATRGQGAGNTIYF,TGTGCCACCAGGGGACAGGGGGCTGGAAACACCATATATTTT
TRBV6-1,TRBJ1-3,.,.,CASNGFSGNTIYF,TGTGCCAGCAATGGGTTCTCTGGAAACACCATATATTTT
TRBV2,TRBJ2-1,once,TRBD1,CASSPGQGFDNEQFF,TGTGCCAGCAGTCCGGGACAGGGCTTCGACAATGAGCAGTTCTTC
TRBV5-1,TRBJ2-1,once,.,CASSQGSYNEQFF,TGCGCCAGCAGCCAGGGTTCCTACAATGAGCAGTTCTTC
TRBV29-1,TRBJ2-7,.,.,CSVVFGGGGEQYF,TGCAGCGTTGTATTCGGTGGGGGAGGCGAGCAGTACTTC
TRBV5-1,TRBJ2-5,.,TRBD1,CASSLVHAGGGETQYF,TGCGCCAGCAGCTTGGTTCATGCAGGGGGCGGTGAGACCCAGTACTTC
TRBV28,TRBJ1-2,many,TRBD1,CASSYLTGFGYTF,TGTGCCAGCAGTTACCTGACAGGGTTTGGCTACACCTTC
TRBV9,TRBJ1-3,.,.,CASSTGTPGNTIYF,TGTGCCAGCAGCACCGGGACGCCTGGAAACACCATATATTTT
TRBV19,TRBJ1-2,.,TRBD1,CASSAQARQGAGYTF,TGTGCCAGTAGTGCACAAGCGAGACAGGGGGCTGGCTACACCTTC
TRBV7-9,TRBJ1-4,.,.,CASSLYRGRGEKLFF,TGTGCCAGCAGCTTATATCGGGGGCGAGGGGAAAAACTGTTTTTT
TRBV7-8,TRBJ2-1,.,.,CASREARSYNEQFF,TGTGCCAGCAGGGAGGCTAGATCTTACAATGAGCAGTTCTTC
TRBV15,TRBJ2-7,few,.,CATSRDRGRAYEQYF,TGTGCCACCAGCAGAGATCGGGGCAGGGCCTACGAGCAGTACTTC
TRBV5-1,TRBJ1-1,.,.,CASSFDGGNTEAFF,TGCGCCAGCAGCTTTGATGGGGGGAACACTGAAGCTTTCTTT
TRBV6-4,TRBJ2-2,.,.,CASSDGENTGELFF,TGTGCCAGCAGTGACGGCGAGAACACCGGGGAGCTGTTTTTT
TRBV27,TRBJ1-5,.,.,CASSPTRAGLGYGNQPQHF,TGTGCCAGCAGTCCTACCAGGGCAGGGTTAGGGTATGGCAATCAGCCCCAGCATTTT
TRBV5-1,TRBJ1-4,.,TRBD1,CASSLVQGAEKLFF,TGCGCCAGCAGCTTGGTCCAGGGGGCGGAAAAACTGTTTTTT
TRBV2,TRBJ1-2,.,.,CASSEGSGYGYTF,TGTGCCAGCAGTGAAGGGTCAGGCTATGGCTACACCTTC
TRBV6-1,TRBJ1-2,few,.,CASSESHSGYTF,TGTGCCAGCAGTGAAAGTCACTCTGGCTACACCTTC
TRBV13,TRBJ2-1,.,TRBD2,CASSYGSSGSPTYNEQFF,TGTGCCAGCAGCTACGGGAGTAGCGGGAGTCCAACCTACAATGAGCAGTTCTTC
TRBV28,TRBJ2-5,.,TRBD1,CASSPRQGAGEETQYF,TGTGCCAGCAGCCCCCGACAGGGGGCAGGGGAAGAGACCCAGTACTTC
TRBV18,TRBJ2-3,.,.,CASSPTASLPTDTQYF,TGTGCCAGCTCACCAACGGCTTCCCTTCCCACAGATACGCAGTATTTT
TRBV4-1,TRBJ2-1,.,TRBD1,CASSHPGTGVYNEQFF,TGCGCCAGCAGCCACCCCGGGACAGGAGTCTACAATGAGCAGTTCTTC
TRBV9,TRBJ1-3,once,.,CASSSRVDGNTIYF,TGTGCCAGCAGCTCCAGGGTGGATGGAAACACCATATATTTT
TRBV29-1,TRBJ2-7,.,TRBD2,CSVAGTSAGAYEQYF,TGCAGCGTGGCCGGGACTAGCGCCGGGGCGTACGAGCAGTACTTC
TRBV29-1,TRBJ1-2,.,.,CSVGRDVGYGYTF,TGCAGCGTTGGGAGGGACGTCGGCTATGGCTACACCTTC
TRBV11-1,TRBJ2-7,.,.,CASSLATGLTYEQYF,TGTGCCAGCAGCTTAGCCACGGGGCTGACCTACGAGCAGTACTTC
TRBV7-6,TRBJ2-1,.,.,CASSLNPGSGAYNEQFF,TGTGCCAGCAGCTTAAACCCCGGGAGTGGAGCCTACAATGAGCAGTTCTTC
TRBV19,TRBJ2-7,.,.,CASRSDCWPINSYEQYF,TGTGCCAGTAGATCGGACTGTTGGCCTATAAACTCCTACGAGCAGTACTTC
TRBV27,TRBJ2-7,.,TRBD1,CASRYAGTGTYEQYF,TGTGCCAGCAGATACGCCGGGACAGGGACCTACGAGCAGTACTTC
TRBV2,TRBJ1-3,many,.,CASSWDYSGNTIYF,TGTGCCAGCAGTTGGGACTACTCTGGAAACACCATATATTTT
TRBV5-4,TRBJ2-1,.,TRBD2,CASRTSGKQFF,TGTGCCAGCCGGACTAGCGGTAAGCAGTTCTTC
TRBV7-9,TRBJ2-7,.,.,CASSEYTSNYEQYF,TGTGCCAGCAGCGAATATACATCAAACTACGAGCAGTACTTC